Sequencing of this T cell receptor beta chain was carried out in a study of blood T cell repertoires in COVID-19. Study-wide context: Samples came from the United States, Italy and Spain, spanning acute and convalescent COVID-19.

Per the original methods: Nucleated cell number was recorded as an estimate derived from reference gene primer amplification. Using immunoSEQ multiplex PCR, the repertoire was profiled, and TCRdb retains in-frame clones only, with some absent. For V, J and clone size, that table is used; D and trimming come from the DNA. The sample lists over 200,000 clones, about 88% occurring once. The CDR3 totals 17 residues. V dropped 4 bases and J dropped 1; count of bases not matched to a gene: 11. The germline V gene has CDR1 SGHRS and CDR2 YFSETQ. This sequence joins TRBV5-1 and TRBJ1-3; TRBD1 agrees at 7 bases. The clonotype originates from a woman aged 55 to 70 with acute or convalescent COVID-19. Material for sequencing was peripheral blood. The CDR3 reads CASSPENRGRSGNTIYF. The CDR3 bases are TGCGCCAGCAGCCCGGAAAACAGGGGAAGATCTGGAAACACCATATATTTT.